The clone carrying this T cell receptor beta chain was observed a handful of times. The antigen remains undetermined. The data were obtained in a study of post-analysis software for immune sequencing data. Study in general: Some patients lacked subtype; others had relapsing-remitting, secondary progressive or progressive-relapsing disease. General study findings and limits: The five TRBV segments detected at higher frequency in patients than in controls included TRBV5-6, TRBV5-1 and TRBV20-1. People with multiple sclerosis had a significantly lower normalized Chao1 diversity than controls did.

Each TCR beta cDNA library carried unique molecular identifiers. Starting from about 0.98 to 11 million T cells, the study yielded about half a million cDNA molecules. Each CDR3 protein is one row after TCRdb ran MiXCR on the PCR reads. Of about 460,000 distinct CDR3 sequences listed, approximately 46% are singletons. V was clipped by 7 bases and J by 2 bases; unmatched bases: 7. The CDR3 sequence is 15 residues long. The sequence was collected from a girl aged 10 to 17 with multiple sclerosis. The V and J genes are TRBV12-3 or TRBV12-4 and TRBJ2-3; 9 nucleotides line up with TRBD1. Sequencing was done on a sample of blood. CDR3 nucleotides: TGTGCCAGCACCTCCGACAGGGGGAACACAGATACGCAGTATTTT. Protein sequence: CASTSDRGNTDTQYF.